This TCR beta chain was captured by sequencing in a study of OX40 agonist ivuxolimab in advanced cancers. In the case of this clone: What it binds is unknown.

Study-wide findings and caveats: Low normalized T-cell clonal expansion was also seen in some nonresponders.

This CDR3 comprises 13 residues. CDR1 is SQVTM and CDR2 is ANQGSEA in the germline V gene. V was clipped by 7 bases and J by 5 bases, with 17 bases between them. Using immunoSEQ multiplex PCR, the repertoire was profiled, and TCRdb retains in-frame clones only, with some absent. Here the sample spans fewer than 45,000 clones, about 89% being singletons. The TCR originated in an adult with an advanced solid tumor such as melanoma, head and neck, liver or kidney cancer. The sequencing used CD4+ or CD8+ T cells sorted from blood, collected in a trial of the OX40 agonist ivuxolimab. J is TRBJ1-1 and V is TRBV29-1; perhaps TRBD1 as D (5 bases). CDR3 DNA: TGCAGCGCCCGGGGGGGAGGAGAAACTGAAGCTTTCTTT. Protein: CSARGGGETEAFF.